This T cell receptor beta chain was documented in a study of early T cells in non-severe SARS-CoV-2 infection. The CDR3 covers 16 residues. Germline lookup yields CDR1 SGHAT and CDR2 FQNNGV. The ends were cut back, 5 bases at V and 0 bases at J, with 16 bases in the middle. This clonotype has a handful of counts. Individual cDNA molecules were tagged with unique molecular identifiers. TCRdb used MiXCR to reprocess the 5' RACE reads, holding one entry per CDR3 protein. The table has 70,000 to 85,000 distinct CDR3 sequences, more than 9% seen once; the top ten hold around 7%. The chain couples TRBV11-2 to TRBJ1-1; no clear D gene. This TCR came from an adult who was a healthcare worker with PCR-confirmed SARS-CoV-2 infection or an uninfected control (not recorded which). The source material was whole blood. The CDR3 DNA reads as TGTGCCAGCAGCCCCTACACAGCCTCGGTGAACACTGAAGCTTTCTTT. The encoded protein is CASSPYTASVNTEAFF.